Sequencing of this T cell receptor (beta chain) was carried out in a study of molecular identifiers for immune sequencing clone quantification. Listed TCR primers and previously described methods were used for bulk TCR libraries. TCRdb re-called the PCR reads through MiXCR, storing one row per CDR3 protein. The data show about half a million distinct CDR3 sequences, 20% to 25% seen once. A CD8+CD4-CCR7+CD45RA+ gate was used to sort naive CD8 T cells. The CDR3 consists of 16 residues. The V and J ends lost 3 bases and 2 bases respectively, with 15 bases between them. The germline gives CDR1 KGHSH, CDR2 LQKENI.

The chain has TRBV18 and TRBJ2-3, with D possibly matching TRBD2 (6 bases). The sequence was collected from a human donor in good health. Some libraries in this study had Jurkat cell RNA spiked in. The material sequenced was naive CD8+ T cells from blood, with Jurkat cell RNA spiked in. Subset meaning: FACS-sorted CD8+CD4-CCR7+CD45RA+ naive T cells. The CDR3: CASSPIAGTDTDTQYF. Written as DNA, the CDR3 is TGTGCCAGCTCACCTATAGCCGGGACTGACACAGATACGCAGTATTTT. Using reference TRBV18 and TRBJ2-3 for the parts outside the CDR3, the full variable domain is NAGVMQNPRHLVRRRGQEARLRCSPMKGHSHVYWYRQLPEEGLKFMVYLQKENIIDESGMPKERFSAEFPKEGPSILRIQQVVRGDSAAYFCASSPIAGTDTDTQYFGPGTRLTVL.